This TCR beta chain was retrieved from a study of cytomegalovirus exposure and HLA in healthy donors. Primers included in the PCR were 60 Vbeta and 13 Jbeta primers. Data came from immunoSEQ multiplex PCR; TCRdb stores just in-frame clones and leaves some out. This table holds under 200,000 clones, approximately 88% found once. With respect to this clone: The antigen remains undetermined.

The CDR3 runs 15 residues. Germline V lookup: CDR1 MNHEY, CDR2 SMNVEV (reference sequence). V lost 3 bases and J lost 0; bases outside the gene matches: 2. Overall study results and limits: The study recorded fewer than 200 TCR beta chains that were cytomegalovirus-associated. In a later analysis, the majority of CMV-associated beta chains seemingly showed HLA restriction.

Sequenced input: PBMCs. The origin of this receptor is a woman aged 30 to 39 in good health and CMV-seronegative. This rearrangement joins TRBV27 to TRBJ1-3; 7 nucleotides agree with TRBD1. The CDR3 region is CASSFQGGSGNTIYF. Written as DNA, the CDR3 is TGTGCCAGCAGTTTCCAGGGGGGCTCTGGAAACACCATATATTTT.